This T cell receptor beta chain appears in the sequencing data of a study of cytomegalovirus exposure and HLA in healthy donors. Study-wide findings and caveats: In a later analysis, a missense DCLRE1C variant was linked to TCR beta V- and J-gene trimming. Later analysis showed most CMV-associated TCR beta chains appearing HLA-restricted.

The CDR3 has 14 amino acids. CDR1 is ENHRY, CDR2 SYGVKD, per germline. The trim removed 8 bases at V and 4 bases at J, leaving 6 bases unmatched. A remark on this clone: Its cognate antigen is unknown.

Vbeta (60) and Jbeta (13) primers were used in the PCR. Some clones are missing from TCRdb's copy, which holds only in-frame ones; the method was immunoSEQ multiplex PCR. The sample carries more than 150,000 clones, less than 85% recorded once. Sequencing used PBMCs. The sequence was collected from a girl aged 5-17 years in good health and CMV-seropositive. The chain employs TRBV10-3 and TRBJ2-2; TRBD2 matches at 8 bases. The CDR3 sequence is CAIEAGARTGELFF. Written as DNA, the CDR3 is TGTGCCATCGAAGCGGGGGCGCGCACCGGGGAGCTGTTTTTT.